The T cell receptor (beta chain) under discussion was sequenced for a study of CD8 T cells in Susac syndrome. Sequencing of TCR beta was undertaken in CD8+ and CD4+ T cells derived from blood. Purification of the CD8+ and CD4+ T cells relied on negative isolation, and TEMRA cells underwent FACS enrichment. With V trimmed by 4 bases and J by 2 bases, 8 bases remained unmatched. Germline values: CDR1 SNHLY, CDR2 FYNNEI. The CDR3 loop spans 17 amino acids. Reverse transcription of roughly 0.5 to 1 ug RNA used random hexamers. The amplification used immunoSEQ multiplex PCR on TCR beta CDR3; it spanned 54 Vbeta and 13 Jbeta. Via MiXCR, TCRdb re-called the immunoSEQ multiplex PCR reads, giving one row per CDR3 protein. The sample lists some 160,000 distinct CDR3 sequences; 90% to 95% were seen once.

Sequencing was done on a sample of CD4+ T cells from PBMCs. The source of this sequence is a human donor in good health. The chain has TRBV2 and TRBJ1-5, with 10 bases aligning to TRBD1. CDR3 sequence (DNA): TGTGCCAGCAGTGGGCGCGGACAGGGGGAGGGCAATCAGCCCCAGCATTTT. This encodes CASSGRGQGEGNQPQHF. Looking up the rest from reference TRBV2 and TRBJ1-5 gives the full variable domain: EPEVTQTPSHQVTQMGQEVILRCVPISNHLYFYWYRQILGQKVEFLVSFYNNEISEKSEIFDDQFSVERPDGSNFTLKIRSTKLEDSAMYFCASSGRGQGEGNQPQHFGDGTRLSIL.